This TCR beta chain was identified during a study of T cell clusters in autoimmune cytopenias (dated by TCRdb to the late 2010s). For context, the study as a whole: Of the roughly 44 healthy donor controls, some 20 were female, and the group had a mean age of approximately 55 years and a median age of about 63 years. Per sample, TRB sequencing gave a median depth of about 50,000 reads and a median of 2,350 distinct TRB clonotypes. Peripheral blood TRB and IGH repertoires were sequenced in autoimmune cytopenia patients at active disease and during treatment follow-up, alongside healthy, CLL and autoimmune hepatitis controls. The goal of the study was to determine whether autoimmune cytopenia patients have a disease-specific immune repertoire signature that could serve as a blood-based biomarker. For primary cytopenia, roughly 23 age-matched healthy donors were used as controls, and for secondary cytopenia, about 15 age-matched CLL patients were used as controls. The comparison group for autoimmune hepatitis repertoires was about 20 healthy donors matched for age and sex. Broad study findings and their caveats: Shifts in the TRB repertoire, including less even repertoires in secondary cytopenia and CLL, were mostly a reflection of lymphoma bias and not of autoimmunity. Compared with active autoimmune hepatitis patients, healthy donors had almost three times as many exclusive TRB clusters, a finding consistent with an autoimmunity-wide signature. In the comparison of secondary cytopenia with CLL, no cluster-lack signature showed up, apparently because the dominant lymphoma-associated repertoire masked the signature. GLIPH results suggested that primary autoimmune cytopenia patients were missing physiological T cell clusters, with 51 clusters found only in healthy donors compared with more than 15 found only in patients. The T cell clusters were defined only in silico, and the functional role of the clusters was left to be validated experimentally.

Per sample, around 0.25 ug of peripheral blood genomic DNA, approximately 37,500 genome equivalents, was used for TRB amplification. A word on this clonotype: Its antigen target is currently unknown.

To amplify TRB rearrangements, a touch-down multiplex PCR protocol was run with the TRB-A and TRB-B primer pools combined in a single tube. Illumina adapters and sample indices were added to the amplicons through two consecutive PCR reactions performed with Phusion HS II polymerase. After gel purification with the NucleoSpin Gel and PCR Clean-up kit, the amplicons were quantified by Qubit and checked for quality on an Agilent 2100 Bioanalyzer. Libraries were sequenced on an Illumina MiSeq using 600-cycle, single-indexed, paired-end runs. Regarding the original processing steps: Alignment and assembly of TRB reads were performed with MiXCR version 2.1.12 and the default MiXCR reference library. A clone was defined by each unique CDR3 nucleotide sequence, and the analysis included only productive sequences supported by at least two reads. Alpha-parameterized diversity profiles (alpha 0 to 5), including the Shannon (alpha 1) and Simpson (alpha 2) indices, were computed with an R script to assess repertoire diversity. The tcR package was used to compute combinatorial TRB VJ usage, which was then compared between cohorts by principal component analysis with ade4. GLIPH clustering of TCRbeta CDR3s was carried out on cohort pairs matched by age and read depth, and cluster frequencies were compared by Wilcoxon test. The reads underwent TCRdb reprocessing, giving one record for each CDR3 protein sequence and no DNA. These V and J calls originate from TCRdb's pipeline instead of the authors' own analysis. The data table for this sample lists approximately 12,000 distinct CDR3 sequences. Of the sample, over 3% is held by the ten largest clones.

These data were likewise used in another study, on T cell repertoires in aging, cancer and after chemotherapy. Looking at the second paper: Six donor age groups were covered, ranging from 30 or younger up to 70 or older, and each group contained at least three individuals. Control TCR repertoires from healthy donors were recorded over several months to years, and clear clonal overlap was observed across re-sampling. The complete dataset included about 8.8 million TCR reads. Untreated patients with hematological or solid cancers showed significantly lower blood TCR diversity and higher clonality than age-matched healthy donors. In healthy donors, the decline in TCR diversity with age was mainly due to loss of richness, whereas in cancer patients loss of evenness also played a role. In both cancer cohorts, the median generation probability rose over the chemotherapy interval, which suggests that the repertoire was reconstituted through rebound thymic output. It was noted by the authors that conclusions about immunological memory after chemotherapy cannot be drawn from the repertoire data. To look at immunoaging and at how T cells reconstitute after chemotherapy, the study profiled TCR beta repertoires in peripheral blood from both healthy donors and cancer patients. The cohort comprised about 220 cancer patients, 94 with hematological and around 120 with solid cancers, plus 95 healthy donors as a reference group. MiXCR versions 2.12 and 3.0.5 were used to process the TRB sequences. The repertoire metrics were Shannon diversity, evenness, clonality (calculated as one minus evenness), and diversity profiles parameterized by alpha from 0 to 5. The IGoR algorithm was used to calculate generation probabilities for clones in the paired samples taken before and after chemotherapy.

The clonotype comes from a human donor in good health. The sample taken for sequencing was peripheral blood.

The CDR3 amino acid sequence is: CASSFTAGLSSGGELFF. The chain employs TRBV6-5 and TRBJ2-2; TCRdb selects TRBD1, and the lack of DNA leaves this call unchecked. Inclusive of the bounding cysteine and phenylalanine, the CDR3 is 17 residues long. DNA was not recorded. In the germline V gene, CDR1 corresponds to MNHEY and CDR2 to SVGAGI.